This TCR beta chain emerged from a study of CD8+ T cells in alopecia areata (dated by TCRdb to 2016 to 2018). Study-wide context: The treated patients, all with moderate-to-severe alopecia areata, were enrolled in an open-label pilot trial of oral tofacitinib given at 5 to 10 mg twice daily. Tofacitinib was administered for 6 to 18 months, and 6 months of follow-up off drug were then conducted to assess delayed response and recurrence. In treated patients, disease severity was measured using the SALT score, which gives the percentage of scalp surface area affected. In both human patients and the C3H/HeJ mouse model, the study applied high-throughput TCRbeta sequencing to look at T cell clonal expansion in alopecia areata. Scalp tissue and sorted CD4+ and CD8+ peripheral blood T cells from patchy and totalis/universalis alopecia areata patients and from healthy controls were covered by human TCRbeta sequencing. Tofacitinib-treated patients had biopsies at baseline and at 4 and 24 weeks of treatment, with a later scalp biopsy in several patients. Clonality in the scalp was compared among normal scalp (n=4), patchy alopecia areata scalp (n=8), and alopecia totalis/universalis scalp (n=8). RNA was extracted with the PAXgene miRNA kit for fixed scalp, the miRNeasy kit for PBMCs, and the RNeasy kit for mouse skin. TCRbeta CDR3 regions were amplified by immunoSEQ multiplex PCR with 35 Vbeta forward and 13 Jbeta reverse primers.

The time point label on this specimen signifies: 20 to 30 weeks on oral tofacitinib. Per the publication, the treatment or condition label means: oral pan-JAK inhibitor, 5-10 mg twice daily. Peripheral blood and lesional scalp punch biopsies were obtained from patients with alopecia areata. PBMCs were separated by density centrifugation and stained for CD3, CD4 and CD8, after which CD4+ and CD8+ T cells were sorted on a FACSAria. What the work shows at the level of the full study, not this receptor alone: The treated cohort was small, with a single nonresponder, so links between baseline CD8+ expansion and response need larger studies. Tofacitinib significantly lowered scalp clonality and the number of expanded CD8+ clones among the top 100 scalp clones. Compared with normal scalp, lesional scalp, particularly in alopecia totalis/universalis, had higher clonality and more expanded CD8+ clones, which suggests antigenic drive. Scalp TCR repertoire analysis is complicated because resident alphabeta T cells in normal human skin are also sequenced, whereas mouse skin is dominated by gammadelta T cells. Shared TCR sequences between patients were less evident than in mice, which may be partly attributable to HLA diversity in the patient population. During tofacitinib treatment, many expanded lesional clones stuck around in both scalp and blood, and this persistence may partly explain why relapse happens after treatment is stopped.

V loses 0 bases of germline sequence and J loses 8 bases, and the interval between the two ends is 11 bases. CDR1 and CDR2 were assigned from the germline V gene (reference sequence) as GTSNPN and SVGIG. Inclusive of the bounding cysteine and phenylalanine, the CDR3 is 14 residues long. The retained sequence is limited to the CDR3, 42 bases, with the frame set at the first base. Libraries were constructed by the immunoSEQ multiplex PCR assay. RNA was extracted from all samples and reverse transcribed into cDNA as template for TCR sequencing. First-strand cDNA was synthesized with SuperScript III using a 2:1 mix of oligo-dT and random hexamers. Amplification bias was assessed with a synthetic immune receptor repertoire, and residual bias was removed computationally. In the original analysis: Raw reads were preprocessed to remove errors, and CDR3 was defined by IMGT conventions from the conserved cysteine to phenylalanine. Clonality was computed by normalizing Shannon entropy by log2 of the number of productive unique TCRs and subtracting the result from 1. Scalp TCRbeta sequences were cross-referenced with sorted blood CD4 and CD8 repertoires so that the CD4 or CD8 identity of scalp clones could be inferred. TCRdb retrieved this table from immuneACCESS and kept in-frame rearrangements only. Not all clones are present; in checked studies, unresolved V genes account for under half, and no reason is known for the remainder. V and J calls and clone size follow that table, whereas D and trimming were derived from the DNA. The sample table lists about 300,000 clones, 58% of them with a count of one. The biggest ten clones account for approximately 1.7% of the sample.

For this clone: Its antigen has not been determined. Nothing much larger sits one base from this clone, and base qualities are not available.

This sample comprised CD4+ T cells sorted from blood, obtained at week 24, from a patient treated with tofacitinib. The sequence was collected from a human donor with alopecia areata. The V and J genes are TRBV30 and TRBJ1-6; no confident D gene assignment can be made. CDR3 sequence: CAWSVRQDDSPLHF. The nucleotides read TGTGCCTGGAGTGTACGTCAGGATGATTCACCCCTCCACTTT.